Listed here is a single T cell receptor beta chain. Its antigen is undetermined. CDR3 and TCR beta VDJ profiling relied on genomic DNA as the template. TCRdb re-analysed the reads in MiXCR, keeping a single row per CDR3 protein. The data show roughly 20,000 distinct CDR3 sequences, with roughly 43% seen just once and 70% to 90% held by the top ten. These data belong to a study of CD8+CD57+ T cells in acquired aplastic anemia. Whole-study findings and limits: Measurement in patients showed lower diversity in CD8+CD57+ cells than in total CD4+ and CD8+ pools.

For sequencing, patients were chosen who had shown expansion of CD8+CD57+ cells by flow cytometry. This CDR3 spans 21 amino acids. V lost 4 bases to trimming and J lost 1 base; unmatched junction nucleotides: 22. Germline V gene lookup returns CDR1 ENHRY and CDR2 SYGVKD. The sequencing input was CD8+CD57+ T cells sorted from PBMCs. Indicated subset: bead-enriched CD8+CD57+ effector memory T cells from SAA patients. This clonotype originated in a human donor with aplastic anemia. This sequence joins TRBV10-3 and TRBJ2-3, with TRBD2 matching over 8 bases. CDR3 coding DNA: TGTGCCATCAGTGCTAGAGATCCCCCCGTTAGCGGGACGCGGGGCACAGATACGCAGTATTTT. Amino acids: CAISARDPPVSGTRGTDTQYF.